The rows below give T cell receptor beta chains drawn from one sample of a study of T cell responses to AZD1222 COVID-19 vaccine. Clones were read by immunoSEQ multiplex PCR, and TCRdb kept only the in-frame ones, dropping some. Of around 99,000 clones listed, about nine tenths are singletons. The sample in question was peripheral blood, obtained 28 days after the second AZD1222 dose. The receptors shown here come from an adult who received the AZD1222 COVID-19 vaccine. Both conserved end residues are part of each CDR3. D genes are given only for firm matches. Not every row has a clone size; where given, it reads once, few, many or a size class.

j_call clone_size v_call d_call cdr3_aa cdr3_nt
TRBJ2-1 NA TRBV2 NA CASRNRVGNEQFF TGTGCCAGCAGGAACCGGGTAGGCAATGAGCAGTTCTTC
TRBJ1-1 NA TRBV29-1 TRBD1 CSVQTGVSEAFF TGCAGCGTCCAGACAGGGGTCTCTGAAGCTTTCTTT
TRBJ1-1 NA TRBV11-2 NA CASSLGMNTEAFF TGTGCCAGCAGCTTAGGGATGAACACTGAAGCTTTCTTT
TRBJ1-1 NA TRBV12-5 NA CASGLAETNTEAFF TGTGCTAGTGGTTTGGCAGAGACTAACACTGAAGCTTTCTTT
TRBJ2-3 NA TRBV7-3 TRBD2 CASSLMGGTVTDTQYF TGTGCCAGCAGCTTAATGGGGGGGACGGTCACAGATACGCAGTATTTT
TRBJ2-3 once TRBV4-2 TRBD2 CASSQARLAGGPDTQYF TGTGCCAGCAGCCAAGCTAGACTAGCGGGAGGGCCGGATACGCAGTATTTT
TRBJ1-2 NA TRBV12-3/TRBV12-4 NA CASSFQANYGYTF TGTGCCAGCAGTTTTCAGGCTAACTATGGCTACACCTTC
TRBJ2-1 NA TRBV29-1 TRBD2 CSVRGLAGINEQFF TGCAGCGTCCGTGGACTAGCGGGAATCAATGAGCAGTTCTTC
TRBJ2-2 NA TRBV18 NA CASSPQLTWANTGELFF TGTGCCAGCTCACCACAGCTAACTTGGGCGAACACCGGGGAGCTGTTTTTT
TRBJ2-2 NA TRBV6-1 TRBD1 CASSVPGTGGHGELFF TGTGCCAGCAGTGTACCCGGGACAGGGGGCCACGGGGAGCTGTTTTTT
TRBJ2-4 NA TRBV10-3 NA CAISESKAGELAKNIQYF TGTGCCATCAGTGAGTCGAAGGCAGGAGAATTAGCCAAAAACATTCAGTACTTC
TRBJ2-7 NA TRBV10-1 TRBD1 CASSESGRGHNEQYF TGCGCCAGCAGTGAGTCGGGAAGGGGGCATAACGAGCAGTACTTC
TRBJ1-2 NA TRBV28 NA CASSLGSSGGYTF TGTGCCAGCAGTTTAGGGTCTTCGGGAGGTTACACCTTC
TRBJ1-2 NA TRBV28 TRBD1 CASSSGQGRGYTF TGTGCCAGCAGTTCCGGACAGGGGAGGGGCTACACCTTC
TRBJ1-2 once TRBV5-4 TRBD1 CASSPWTGDGYTF TGTGCCAGCAGCCCTTGGACAGGGGATGGCTACACCTTC
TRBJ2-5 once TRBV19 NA CASKEGAAGETQYF TGTGCCAGTAAGGAGGGGGCGGCCGGAGAGACCCAGTACTTC
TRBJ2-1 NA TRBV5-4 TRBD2 CASSAWTSGNNEQFF TGTGCCAGCAGCGCATGGACTAGCGGGAACAATGAGCAGTTCTTC
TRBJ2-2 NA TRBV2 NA CASRRAAILGELFF TGTGCCAGCAGACGGGCAGCCATCCTCGGGGAGCTGTTTTTT
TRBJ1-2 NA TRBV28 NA CASSAPGRSPSNYGYTF TGTGCCAGCAGTGCCCCTGGGAGGAGCCCCTCTAACTATGGCTACACCTTC
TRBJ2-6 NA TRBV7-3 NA CASRGTGANVLTF TGTGCCAGCAGGGGAACAGGGGCCAACGTCCTGACTTTC
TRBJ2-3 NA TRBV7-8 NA CASSLGGFTDTQYF TGTGCCAGCAGCTTAGGCGGTTTCACAGATACGCAGTATTTT
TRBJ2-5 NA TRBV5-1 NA CASSLGLGQETQYF TGCGCCAGCAGCCTGGGGTTAGGACAAGAGACCCAGTACTTC
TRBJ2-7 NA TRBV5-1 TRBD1 CASNPRGQSYEQYF TGCGCCAGCAACCCCCGGGGACAGAGCTACGAGCAGTACTTC
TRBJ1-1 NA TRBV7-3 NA CASSLTGNTEAFF TGTGCCAGCAGCTTGACAGGGAACACTGAAGCTTTCTTT
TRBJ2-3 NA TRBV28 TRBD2 CASSLAGLAQISTDTQYF TGTGCCAGCAGTTTAGCGGGACTAGCGCAGATTAGCACAGATACGCAGTATTTT
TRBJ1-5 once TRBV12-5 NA CASEPGSNQPQHF TGTGCTAGCGAACCAGGGAGCAATCAGCCCCAGCATTTT
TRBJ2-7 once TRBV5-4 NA CASSLWGGRAGEQYF TGTGCCAGCAGCTTGTGGGGAGGTAGGGCAGGCGAGCAGTACTTC
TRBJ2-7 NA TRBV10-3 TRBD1 CAIGPGQLYEQYF TGTGCCATCGGACCGGGACAGCTATACGAGCAGTACTTC
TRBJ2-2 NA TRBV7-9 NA CASSFDLGRPGELFF TGTGCCAGCAGCTTCGACCTCGGGCGTCCCGGGGAGCTGTTTTTT
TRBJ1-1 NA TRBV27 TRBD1 CASSPRQGLDTEAFF TGTGCCAGCAGTCCCCGACAGGGCTTGGACACTGAAGCTTTCTTT
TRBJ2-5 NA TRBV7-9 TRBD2 CASSPALAGVETQYF TGTGCCAGCAGCCCAGCACTAGCGGGAGTGGAGACCCAGTACTTC
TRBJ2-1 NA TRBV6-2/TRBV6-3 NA CASSEPQREQFF TGTGCCAGCAGTGAGCCTCAGCGCGAGCAGTTCTTC
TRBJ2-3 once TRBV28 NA CASSFQVSDTQYF TGTGCCAGCAGTTTTCAAGTTTCAGATACGCAGTATTTT
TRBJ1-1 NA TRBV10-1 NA CASRKGLNTEAFF TGCGCCAGCAGAAAAGGGCTGAACACTGAAGCTTTCTTT
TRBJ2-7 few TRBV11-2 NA CASSFAPGAVNYEQYF TGTGCCAGCAGCTTTGCACCCGGGGCTGTCAACTACGAGCAGTACTTC
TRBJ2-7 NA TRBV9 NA CASGAESSYEQYF TGTGCCAGCGGAGCGGAAAGCTCCTACGAGCAGTACTTC
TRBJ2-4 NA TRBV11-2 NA CASSLVSENIQYF TGTGCCAGCAGCTTAGTTAGCGAAAACATTCAGTACTTC
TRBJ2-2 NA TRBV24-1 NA CATSDPGSTYTGELFF TGTGCCACCAGTGATCCCGGGTCGACCTACACCGGGGAGCTGTTTTTT
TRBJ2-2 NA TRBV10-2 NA CASSQRPNTGELFF TGCGCCAGCAGCCAGCGCCCGAACACCGGGGAGCTGTTTTTT
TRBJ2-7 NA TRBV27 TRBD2 CASSPLTSGRVFIRGEQYF TGTGCCAGCAGTCCCCTCACTAGCGGGAGGGTGTTTATAAGGGGCGAGCAGTACTTC